The clone carrying this TCR beta chain turned up a few times. What it binds is unknown. The sample is drawn from a study of T cells in Graves' hyperthyroidism and ophthalmopathy. About the research overall: At the time of initial diagnosis and before any treatment, peripheral blood was collected. Points from the study as a whole: Clonotypes that were expanded in thyroid above 0.001 mostly appeared in blood too.

Amplification yielded TCR beta CDR3 regions, with RNA transcripts as the source. First-round RT-PCR of the TCR CDR3 relied on the HTBI primer set. MiXCR was run by TCRdb on the multiplex PCR reads, yielding one entry per CDR3 protein. The data show hundreds of thousands of distinct CDR3 sequences, roughly 13% seen once. Germline lookup yields CDR1 LGHNA and CDR2 YNFKEQ. CDR3 length: 14 amino acids. The germline V and J ends were trimmed by 1 base and 0 bases, with 7 bases remaining between them. This chain connects TRBV4-2 to TRBJ2-7, with TRBD1 as a possible D gene (5 bases). The sequenced sample consisted of blood. The TCR comes from a woman aged 25 to 39 with Graves' hyperthyroidism that later progressed to Graves' ophthalmopathy. CDR3 in amino acids: CASSQADISYEQYF. DNA of the CDR3: TGTGCCAGCAGCCAAGCGGACATCTCCTACGAGCAGTACTTC.